This TCR beta chain was sequenced in a study of CXCR3-negative and CXCR3-positive naive CD8 T cells. Study-level points and caveats: In both naive subsets diversity was comparably high, whereas memory CD8+ cells showed much lower diversity. Comparison of naive cells showed more hydrophobic TRB CDR3s in CXCR3-positive than in CXCR3-negative naive cells.

CDR1 and CDR2 (germline): SNHLY, FYNNEI. CDR3 size: 14 residues. The authors made the TRB cDNA libraries by 5' RACE using UMI labels. TCRdb re-called the 5' RACE reads and gives one entry per CDR3 protein, without DNA. Its clone listing holds approximately 100,000 distinct CDR3 sequences. A note on this clonotype: Its antigen is not identified.

The TCR was taken from a human donor in good health. Some clones in this sample may be carry-over from other donors' samples. Specimen: naive CXCR3+ CD8+ T cells from blood. Subset denoted: CD45RO-CCR7+CD27+CD95- naive CD8+ T cells expressing CXCR3 (TNR3+). This chain connects TRBV2 to TRBJ2-4; TCRdb picks TRBD2, but there is no DNA to check that call. The CDR3 sequence is CASRGPLDKNIQYF. The full variable domain, its missing parts supplied by reference TRBV2 and TRBJ2-4, is EPEVTQTPSHQVTQMGQEVILRCVPISNHLYFYWYRQILGQKVEFLVSFYNNEISEKSEIFDDQFSVERPDGSNFTLKIRSTKLEDSAMYFCASRGPLDKNIQYFGAGTRLSVL.